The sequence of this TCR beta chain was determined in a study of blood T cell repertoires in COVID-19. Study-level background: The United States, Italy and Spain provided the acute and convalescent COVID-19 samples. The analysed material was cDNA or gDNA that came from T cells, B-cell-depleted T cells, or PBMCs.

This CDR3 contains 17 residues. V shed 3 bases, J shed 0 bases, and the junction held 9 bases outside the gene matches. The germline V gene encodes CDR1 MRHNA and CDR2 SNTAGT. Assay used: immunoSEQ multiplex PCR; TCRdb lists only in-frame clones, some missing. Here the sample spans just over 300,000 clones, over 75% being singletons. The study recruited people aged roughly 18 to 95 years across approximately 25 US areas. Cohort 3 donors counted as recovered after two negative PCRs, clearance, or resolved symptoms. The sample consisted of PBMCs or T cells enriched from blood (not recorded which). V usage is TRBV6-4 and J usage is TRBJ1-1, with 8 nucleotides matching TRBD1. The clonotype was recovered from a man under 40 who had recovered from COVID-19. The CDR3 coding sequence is TGTGCCAGCAGTGATAATAATAACAGGGGGATGAACACTGAAGCTTTCTTT. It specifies CASSDNNNRGMNTEAFF.